This entry concerns a single T cell receptor (beta chain). This entry belongs to a study of blood T cells in healthy people across ages. It was with a sample-barcoded 5' primer and a J-beta primer mix that a second PCR of about 6 to 12 cycles was run. TCRdb used MiXCR to reprocess the 5' RACE reads, holding one entry per CDR3 protein. This sample has about 1.6 million distinct CDR3 sequences, with approximately 32% found just once. Germline V gives CDR1 SGDLS, CDR2 YYNGEE. V was cut by 4 bases and J by 4 bases, with 21 bases left in between. The CDR3 contains 17 residues. The receptor was derived from a woman between 25 and 40 years old in good health. The V and J genes are TRBV9 and TRBJ1-5; TRBD1 is a possible D gene (5 bases). The sample consisted of blood. Here the CDR3 DNA reads TGTGCCAGCAGCCCCCGCCGGAGGGACCGCGTTAATCAGCCCCAGCATTTT. It is translated as CASSPRRRDRVNQPQHF.